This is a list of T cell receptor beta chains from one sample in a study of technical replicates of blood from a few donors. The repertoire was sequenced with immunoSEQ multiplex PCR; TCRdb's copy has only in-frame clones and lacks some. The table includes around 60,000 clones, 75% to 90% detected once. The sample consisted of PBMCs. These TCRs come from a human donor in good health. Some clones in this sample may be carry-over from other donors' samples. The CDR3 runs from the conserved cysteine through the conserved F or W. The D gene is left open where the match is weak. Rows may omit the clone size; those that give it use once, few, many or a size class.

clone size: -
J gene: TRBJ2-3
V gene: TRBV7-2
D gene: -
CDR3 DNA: TGTGCCAGCAGCTTAGCGTCGGGACACGCCACAGATACGCAGTATTTT
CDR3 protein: CASSLASGHATDTQYF

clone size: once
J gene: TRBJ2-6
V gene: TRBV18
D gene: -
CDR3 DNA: TGTGCCAGCTCACCGGGAGCGGGTGGGGCCAACGTCCTGACTTTC
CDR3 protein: CASSPGAGGANVLTF

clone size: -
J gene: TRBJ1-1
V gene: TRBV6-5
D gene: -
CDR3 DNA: TGTGCCAGCAGTTACGGAGGGATGAACACTGAAGCTTTCTTT
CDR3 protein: CASSYGGMNTEAFF

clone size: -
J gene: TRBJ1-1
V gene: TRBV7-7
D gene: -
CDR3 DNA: TGTGCCAGCAGTTCCCAGGAGAACACTGAAGCTTTCTTT
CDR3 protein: CASSSQENTEAFF

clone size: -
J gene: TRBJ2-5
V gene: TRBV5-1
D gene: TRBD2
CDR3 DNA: TGCGCCAGCAGCTTGGCCGGGGGGACTGGGGAGACCCAGTACTTC
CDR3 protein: CASSLAGGTGETQYF

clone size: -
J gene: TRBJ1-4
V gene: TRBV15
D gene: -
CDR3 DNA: TGTGCCACCAGCAGAGACCGGCCGCATACGGGGGAAAAACTGTTTTTT
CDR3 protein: CATSRDRPHTGEKLFF

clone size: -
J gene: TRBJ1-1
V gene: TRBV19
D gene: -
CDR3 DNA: TGTGCCAGTGGAAGTAACAGCATGAACACTGAAGCTTTCTTT
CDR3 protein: CASGSNSMNTEAFF

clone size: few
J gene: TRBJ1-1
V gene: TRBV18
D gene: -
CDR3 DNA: TGTGCCAGCTCACTACAGGGAAACACTGAAGCTTTCTTT
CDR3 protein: CASSLQGNTEAFF

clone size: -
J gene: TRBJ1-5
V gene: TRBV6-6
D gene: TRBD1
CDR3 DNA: TGTGCCAGCAGTTACGGACAGGGGTACCAGCCCCAGCATTTT
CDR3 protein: CASSYGQGYQPQHF

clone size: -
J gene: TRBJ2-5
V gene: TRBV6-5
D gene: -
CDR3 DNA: TGTGCCAGCAAGGCGACTCTAGTCGGGGAGACCCAGTACTTC
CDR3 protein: CASKATLVGETQYF